This TCR beta chain was recorded in a study of sequential checkpoint blockade in melanoma. V was pared by 2 bases and J by 5 bases, with 6 bases between. The CDR3 sequence is 13 residues long. Germline loops: CDR1 LNHNV, CDR2 YYDKDF (reference sequence). The table came from immunoSEQ multiplex PCR; TCRdb's copy has only in-frame clones and leaves some out. The sample has under 20,000 clones; just over 70% are singletons. Stated treatment: randomized to nivolumab then ipilimumab (arm A) or the reverse (arm B). DNA-damaging chemotherapy had not been given to any patient beforehand. The clonotype originates from a human donor with melanoma. This sequence joins TRBV15 and TRBJ1-4; D gene uncertain. The sample in question was CD8+ T cells sorted from blood (inferred from file names), obtained from a patient given nivolumab and ipilimumab in sequence. CDR3 loop: CATSRIQNEKLFF. DNA for the CDR3: TGTGCCACCAGCAGAATACAAAATGAAAAACTGTTTTTT.